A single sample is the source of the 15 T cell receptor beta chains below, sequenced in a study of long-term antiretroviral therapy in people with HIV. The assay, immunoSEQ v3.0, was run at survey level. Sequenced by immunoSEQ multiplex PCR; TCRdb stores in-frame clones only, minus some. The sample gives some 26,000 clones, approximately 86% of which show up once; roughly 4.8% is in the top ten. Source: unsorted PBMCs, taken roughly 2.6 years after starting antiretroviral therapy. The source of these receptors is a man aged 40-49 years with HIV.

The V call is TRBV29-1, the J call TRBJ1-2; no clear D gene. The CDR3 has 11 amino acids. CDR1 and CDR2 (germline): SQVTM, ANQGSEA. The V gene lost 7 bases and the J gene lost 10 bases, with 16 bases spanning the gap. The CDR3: CSADTSWAYTF. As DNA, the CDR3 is TGCAGCGCCGACACTAGTTGGGCCTACACCTTC.

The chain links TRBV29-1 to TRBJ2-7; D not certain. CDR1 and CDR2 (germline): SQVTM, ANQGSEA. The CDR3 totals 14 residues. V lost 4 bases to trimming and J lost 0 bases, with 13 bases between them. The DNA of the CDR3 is TGCAGCGTTGGGTGGCAGGCGAGCTCCTACGAGCAGTACTTC. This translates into CSVGWQASSYEQYF.

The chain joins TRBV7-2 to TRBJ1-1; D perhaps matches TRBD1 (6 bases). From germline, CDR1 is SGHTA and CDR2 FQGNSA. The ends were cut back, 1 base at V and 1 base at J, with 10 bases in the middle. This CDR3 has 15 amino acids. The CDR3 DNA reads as TGTGCCAGCAGCTTAGTGGGCAGGGGGAACACTGAAGCTTTCTTT. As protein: CASSLVGRGNTEAFF.

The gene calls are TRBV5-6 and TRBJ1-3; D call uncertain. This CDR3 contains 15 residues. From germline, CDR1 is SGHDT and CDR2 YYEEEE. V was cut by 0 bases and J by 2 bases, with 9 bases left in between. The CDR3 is CASSLGPGTGNTIYF. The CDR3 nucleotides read TGTGCCAGCAGCTTGGGACCGGGGACTGGAAACACCATATATTTT.

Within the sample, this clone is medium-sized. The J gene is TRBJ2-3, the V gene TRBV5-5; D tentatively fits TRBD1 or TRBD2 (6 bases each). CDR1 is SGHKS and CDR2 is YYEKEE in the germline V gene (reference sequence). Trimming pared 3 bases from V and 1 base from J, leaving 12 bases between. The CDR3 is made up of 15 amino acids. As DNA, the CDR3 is TGTGCCAGCAGCTCGCCAGGGGAGGGCACAGATACGCAGTATTTT. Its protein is CASSSPGEGTDTQYF.

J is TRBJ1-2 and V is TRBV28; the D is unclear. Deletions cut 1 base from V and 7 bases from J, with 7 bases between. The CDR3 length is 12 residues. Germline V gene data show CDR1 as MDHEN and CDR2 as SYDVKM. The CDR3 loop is CASSLSAVGYTF. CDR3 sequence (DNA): TGTGCCAGCAGTTTATCGGCCGTTGGCTACACCTTC.

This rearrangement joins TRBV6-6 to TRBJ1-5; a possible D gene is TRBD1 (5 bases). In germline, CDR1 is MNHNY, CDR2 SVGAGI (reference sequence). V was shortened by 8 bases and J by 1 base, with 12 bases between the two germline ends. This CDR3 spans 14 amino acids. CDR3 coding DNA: TGTGCCAGCGGGGGTCAGATAAGCAATCAGCCCCAGCATTTT. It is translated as CASGGQISNQPQHF.

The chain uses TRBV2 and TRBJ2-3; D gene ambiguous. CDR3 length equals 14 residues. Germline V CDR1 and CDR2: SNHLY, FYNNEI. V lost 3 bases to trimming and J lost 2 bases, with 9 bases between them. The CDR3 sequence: CASSEGIATDTQYF. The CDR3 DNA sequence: TGTGCCAGCAGTGAGGGGATTGCCACAGATACGCAGTATTTT. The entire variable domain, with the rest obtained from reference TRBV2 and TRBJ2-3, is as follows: EPEVTQTPSHQVTQMGQEVILRCVPISNHLYFYWYRQILGQKVEFLVSFYNNEISEKSEIFDDQFSVERPDGSNFTLKIRSTKLEDSAMYFCASSEGIATDTQYFGPGTRLTVL.

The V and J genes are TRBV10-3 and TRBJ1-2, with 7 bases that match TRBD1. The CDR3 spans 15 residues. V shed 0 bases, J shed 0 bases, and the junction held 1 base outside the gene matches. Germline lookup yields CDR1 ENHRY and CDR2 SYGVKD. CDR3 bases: TGTGCCATCAGTGAGTCGACAGGGACTAACTATGGCTACACCTTC. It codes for CAISESTGTNYGYTF.

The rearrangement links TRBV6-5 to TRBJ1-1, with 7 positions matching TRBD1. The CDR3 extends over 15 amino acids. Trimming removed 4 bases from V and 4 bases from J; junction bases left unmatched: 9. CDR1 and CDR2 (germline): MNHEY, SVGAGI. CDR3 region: CASSLVTGFPTEAFF. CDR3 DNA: TGTGCCAGCAGTTTAGTGACAGGGTTTCCCACTGAAGCTTTCTTT.

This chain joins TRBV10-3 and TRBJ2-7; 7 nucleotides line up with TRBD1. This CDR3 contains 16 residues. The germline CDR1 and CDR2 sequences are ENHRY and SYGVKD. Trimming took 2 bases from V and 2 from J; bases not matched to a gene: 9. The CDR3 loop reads CAISEGTSTGAYEQYF. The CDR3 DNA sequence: TGTGCCATCAGTGAGGGGACATCAACAGGGGCCTACGAGCAGTACTTC.

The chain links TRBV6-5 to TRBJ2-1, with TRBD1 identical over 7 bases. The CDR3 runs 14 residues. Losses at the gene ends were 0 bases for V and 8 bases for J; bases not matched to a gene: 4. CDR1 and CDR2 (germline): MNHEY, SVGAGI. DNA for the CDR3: TGTGCCAGCAGTTACTCAAAACAGGGGTATGAGCAGTTCTTC. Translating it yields CASSYSKQGYEQFF.

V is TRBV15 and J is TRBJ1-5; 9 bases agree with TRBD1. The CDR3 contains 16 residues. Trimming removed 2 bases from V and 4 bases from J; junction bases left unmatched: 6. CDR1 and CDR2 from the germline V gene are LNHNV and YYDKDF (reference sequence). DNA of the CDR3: TGTGCCACCAGCAGACAGAGGACAGGGGCAAATCAGCCCCAGCATTTT. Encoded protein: CATSRQRTGANQPQHF.

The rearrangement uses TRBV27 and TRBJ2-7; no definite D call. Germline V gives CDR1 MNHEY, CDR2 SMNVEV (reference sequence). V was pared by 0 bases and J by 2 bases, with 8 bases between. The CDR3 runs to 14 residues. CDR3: CASSLSWQAYEQYF. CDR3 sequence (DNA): TGTGCCAGCAGTTTATCGTGGCAGGCCTACGAGCAGTACTTC.

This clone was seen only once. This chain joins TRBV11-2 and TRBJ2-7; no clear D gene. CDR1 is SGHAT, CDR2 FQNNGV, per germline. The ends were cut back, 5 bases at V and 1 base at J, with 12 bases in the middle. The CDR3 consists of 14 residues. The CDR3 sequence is CASSREPRSYEQYF. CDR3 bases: TGTGCCAGCAGCAGGGAACCCAGGTCCTACGAGCAGTACTTC.